This T cell receptor (beta chain) was captured by sequencing in a study of human T cells and chemical hapten exposure. In the study overall: Sensitization applied 2% DPC to around 2 cm by around 2 cm of upper inner arm skin.

Using its own MiXCR run on the RACE reads, TCRdb lists one record per CDR3 protein. The table includes 350,000 to 450,000 distinct CDR3 sequences, 4.5% to 5.5% detected once. Per germline, CDR1 SGHRS and CDR2 YFSETQ. Trimming removed 4 bases at V and 4 bases at J, with 13 bases between. The CDR3 loop spans 14 amino acids. This clonotype was detected a few times. Documented time point: pre-sensitization, week 0. As to treatment: therapeutic diphenylcyclopropenone sensitization with weekly scalp DPC. The J gene is TRBJ2-3, the V gene TRBV5-1; D unclear. The TCR was taken from a woman aged 45-65 years with alopecia areata. Some clones in this sample may be carry-over from other donors' samples. This sample comprised whole blood, obtained in connection with sensitization to the hapten diphenylcyclopropenone (DPC). CDR3 DNA: TGCGCCAGCAGCCACCCTGGGCGCCCAGATACGCAGTATTTT. This codes for CASSHPGRPDTQYF.